The 18 T cell receptor beta chains reported below all come from one sample, sequenced in a study of blood T cell repertoires in COVID-19. This table comes from immunoSEQ multiplex PCR, and its TCRdb copy is limited to in-frame clones, with some not included. Of 390,000 or so clones listed, approximately 87% are singletons. The source material was PBMCs or T cells enriched from blood (not recorded which). The receptors stem from a woman aged 45-59 years who had recovered from COVID-19.

The chain combines TRBV6-2 or TRBV6-3 with TRBJ2-1, with TRBD2 matching over 11 bases. V lost 4 bases and J lost 6; bases outside the gene matches: 23. This CDR3 comprises 21 residues. Germline V gives CDR1 MNHEY, CDR2 SVGEGT. CDR3 DNA sequence: TGTGCCAGCAGTTCCCCTGACACGACTAGCGGGGACCCGTCCCGGAGCAATGAGCAGTTCTTC. It is translated as CASSSPDTTSGDPSRSNEQFF.

This chain joins TRBV5-4 and TRBJ1-3; TRBD1 aligns across 8 bases. Trimming took 7 bases from V and 4 from J; bases not matched to a gene: 10. The germline V gene encodes CDR1 SGHNT and CDR2 YYREEE (reference sequence). There are 15 residues in the CDR3. CDR3 nucleotide sequence: TGTGCCAGCTCCCCAAGGACAGGGACCGGAAACACCATATATTTT. This translates into CASSPRTGTGNTIYF.

V is TRBV19 and J is TRBJ1-4; D unresolved. This CDR3 comprises 13 residues. Trimming stripped 4 bases from V and 10 bases from J, with 13 bases between. Germline V gene sequence: CDR1 LNHDA, CDR2 SQIVND (reference sequence). The CDR3 sequence: CASSTGSQGKLFF. The CDR3 nucleotides read TGTGCCAGTAGTACTGGGAGTCAAGGAAAACTGTTTTTT.

V and J are TRBV21-1 and TRBJ1-1. TRBV21-1 is classified as a pseudogene. CDR3 length: 17 amino acids. As DNA, the CDR3 is TGTGCCAGCAGCAAAGAGGAGTCCGGCCAGGGAGGGACTGAAGCTTTCTTT. Residues: CASSKEESGQGGTEAFF.

The chain combines TRBV7-6 with TRBJ2-1; perhaps TRBD1 as D (5 bases). Per germline, CDR1 SGHVS and CDR2 FNYEAQ. Trimming pared 0 bases from V and 1 base from J, leaving 13 bases between. This CDR3 has 17 amino acids. DNA for the CDR3: TGTGCCAGCAGCTTAGCGGTGGCAGGGTCTTCCTACAATGAGCAGTTCTTC. Amino acids: CASSLAVAGSSYNEQFF.

The chain couples TRBV18 to TRBJ2-7, with TRBD1 identical over 8 bases. V lost 5 bases, J lost 0 bases, and 6 bases stayed unmatched. CDR3 length: 15 amino acids. In germline, CDR1 is KGHSH, CDR2 LQKENI. CDR3 sequence (DNA): TGTGCCAGCTCATCGGGACAGGCGAGCTCCTACGAGCAGTACTTC. Protein: CASSSGQASSYEQYF. Using reference TRBV18 and TRBJ2-7 for the parts outside the CDR3, the full variable domain is NAGVMQNPRHLVRRRGQEARLRCSPMKGHSHVYWYRQLPEEGLKFMVYLQKENIIDESGMPKERFSAEFPKEGPSILRIQQVVRGDSAAYFCASSSGQASSYEQYFGPGTRLTVT.

The chain joins TRBV5-8 to TRBJ2-5; 10 bases match TRBD2. CDR1 SGHTS and CDR2 YDEGEE come from the germline V gene. The CDR3 has 14 amino acids. After removal of 2 bases from V and 14 bases from J, the junction contained 12 bases not matched to a gene. The CDR3 sequence is CASSFMSLAGEDYF. In DNA form, the CDR3 reads TGTGCCAGCAGCTTTATGAGTCTAGCGGGGGAAGACTACTTC.

The V and J genes are TRBV10-3 and TRBJ1-5; tentatively, D is TRBD1 (5 bases). The length of the CDR3 is 15 residues. The V and J ends lost 0 bases and 7 bases respectively, with 13 bases between them. The germline V gene encodes CDR1 ENHRY and CDR2 SYGVKD. The CDR3 loop reads CAISESFQGGQPQHF. CDR3 DNA sequence: TGTGCCATCAGTGAGTCCTTTCAGGGTGGGCAGCCCCAGCATTTT.

The rearrangement uses TRBV19 and TRBJ1-2; tentative D call: TRBD1 (6 bases). V was cut by 5 bases and J by 0 bases, with 16 bases left in between. The V gene's germline CDR1 is LNHDA and CDR2 SQIVND (reference sequence). The CDR3 totals 16 residues. CDR3 region: CASSLGGQYPNYGYTF. The CDR3 region has the DNA TGTGCCAGTAGTTTAGGAGGACAGTATCCTAACTATGGCTACACCTTC.

In its sample, this clone was seen once. The chain combines TRBV4-3 with TRBJ1-6, with 7 nucleotides matching TRBD1. Germline V CDR1 and CDR2: LGHNA, YSLEER. The CDR3 covers 18 residues. V shed 1 base, J shed 0 bases, and the junction held 6 bases outside the gene matches. In nucleotides, the CDR3 is TGCGCCAGCAGCCAAGGCCTACAGGGGATCTCCTATAATTCACCCCTCCACTTT. Translated: CASSQGLQGISYNSPLHF.

The V gene is TRBV5-8, the J gene TRBJ1-2; no clear D. The CDR3 spans 16 residues. Germline V gives CDR1 SGHTS, CDR2 YDEGEE. Trimming shortened V by 0 bases and J by 4 bases, and 16 bases separated the two germline ends. Here the CDR3 DNA reads TGTGCCAGCAGCTTGGTCGGACTCTCGAACTCCTATGGCTACACCTTC. It yields the protein CASSLVGLSNSYGYTF.

This clone was seen once. The chain uses TRBV4-1 and TRBJ1-1; tentative D call: TRBD1 (6 bases). Germline V gene sequence: CDR1 MGHRA, CDR2 YSYEKL. The V and J ends lost 4 bases and 2 bases respectively, with 20 bases between them. This CDR3 has 17 amino acids. This chain's CDR3 is CASSPQAGVGTNTEAFF. CDR3 DNA sequence: TGCGCCAGCAGCCCACAGGCAGGGGTGGGCACAAACACTGAAGCTTTCTTT.

The rearrangement uses TRBV27 and TRBJ2-5, with 7 bases lining up with TRBD2. Germline CDR1 is MNHEY and CDR2 is SMNVEV (reference sequence). The CDR3 spans 14 residues. Trimming at V came to 5 bases and at J to 5 bases, leaving 8 bases not matched to a gene. The CDR3, as DNA: TGTGCCAGCAGTCACCTAGCGGCCCAGGAGACCCAGTACTTC. Amino acids: CASSHLAAQETQYF.

The rearrangement uses TRBV24-1 and TRBJ1-3; D is possibly TRBD1 (5 bases). The CDR3 extends over 15 amino acids. Germline loops: CDR1 KGHDR, CDR2 SFDVKD. Trimming took 4 bases from V and 0 from J, leaving 9 bases between them. The CDR3 loop is CATSEGPISGNTIYF. CDR3 bases: TGTGCCACCAGTGAGGGGCCCATCTCTGGAAACACCATATATTTT.

CDR3 sequence reads: CASSSLEAGQMREAGEAFF. The CDR3 DNA reads as TGTGCCAGCAGCTCGCTTGAGGCGGGACAGATGAGGGAGGCTGGTGAAGCTTTCTTT. The chain couples TRBV7-9 to TRBJ1-1; 7 nucleotides agree with TRBD1. This CDR3 has 19 amino acids. J lost 7 bases, V lost 4 bases, and 24 bases had no gene match. CDR1 SEHNR and CDR2 FQNEAQ come from the germline V gene (reference sequence).

The chain uses TRBV2 and TRBJ1-4; TRBD1 agrees at 9 bases. The V and J ends lost 7 bases and 5 bases, in that order; junction bases with no gene match: 5. Germline V gene sequence: CDR1 SNHLY, CDR2 FYNNEI. The CDR3 is 14 amino acids. CDR3 nucleotides: TGTGCCAGCATCAAGGGACAGGGAAATGAAAAACTGTTTTTT. Amino acids: CASIKGQGNEKLFF.

The gene calls are TRBV4-3 and TRBJ2-2; no clear D gene. Germline loops: CDR1 LGHNA, CDR2 YSLEER. V was trimmed by 1 base and J by 8 bases, leaving 8 bases between them. The CDR3 covers 13 residues. The CDR3 DNA follows: TGCGCCAGCAGCCAAGTAGCTGGGGGGGAGCTGTTTTTT. It codes for CASSQVAGGELFF.

The chain is built from TRBV27 and TRBJ1-4; 8 bases are a match to TRBD1. CDR1 is MNHEY and CDR2 is SMNVEV in the germline V gene (reference sequence). The CDR3 runs to 13 residues. After removal of 6 bases from V and 3 bases from J, the junction contained 0 bases not matched to a gene. In DNA form, the CDR3 reads TGTGCCAGCAGACAGGGGGCTAATGAAAAACTGTTTTTT. Translation gives CASRQGANEKLFF.